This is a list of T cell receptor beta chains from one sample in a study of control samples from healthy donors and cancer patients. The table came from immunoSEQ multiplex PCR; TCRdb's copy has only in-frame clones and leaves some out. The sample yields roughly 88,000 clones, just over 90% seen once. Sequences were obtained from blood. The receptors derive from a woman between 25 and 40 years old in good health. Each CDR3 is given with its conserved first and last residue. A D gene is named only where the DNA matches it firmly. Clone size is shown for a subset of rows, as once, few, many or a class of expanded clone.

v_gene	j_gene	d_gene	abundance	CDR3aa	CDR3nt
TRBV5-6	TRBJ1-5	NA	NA	CASSLGAGRLVHF	TGTGCCAGCAGCTTGGGGGCCGGCAGGTTGGTGCATTTT
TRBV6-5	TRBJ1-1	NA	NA	CAAGTANEAFF	TGTGCCGCGGGGACCGCGAATGAAGCTTTCTTT
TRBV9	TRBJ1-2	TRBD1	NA	CASSVGPPEGAQGYTF	TGTGCCAGCAGCGTAGGCCCCCCGGAGGGGGCCCAGGGCTACACCTTC
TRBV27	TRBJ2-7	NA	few	CASSLSSDYEQYF	TGTGCCAGCAGTTTATCATCCGACTACGAGCAGTACTTC
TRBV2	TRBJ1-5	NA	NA	CASSPGSVRAVQPQHF	TGTGCCAGCTCCCCGGGGTCGGTGAGGGCCGTCCAGCCCCAGCATTTT
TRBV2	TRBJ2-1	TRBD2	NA	CASRTALGLAVREQFF	TGTGCCAGCAGGACGGCTCTGGGACTAGCGGTCCGGGAGCAGTTCTTC
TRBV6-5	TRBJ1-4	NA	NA	CASSRQQGSNEKLFF	TGTGCCAGCAGTCGACAACAGGGATCTAATGAAAAACTGTTTTTT
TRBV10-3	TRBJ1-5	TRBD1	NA	CAISENLGDRQPQHF	TGTGCCATCAGTGAGAACTTGGGGGACAGGCAGCCCCAGCATTTT
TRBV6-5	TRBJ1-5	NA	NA	CASSYLGGGQPQHF	TGTGCCAGCAGTTACCTAGGGGGTGGTCAGCCCCAGCATTTT
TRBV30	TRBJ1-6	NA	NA	CALSFRANSPLHF	TGTGCCTTGAGCTTTCGGGCCAATTCACCCCTCCACTTT
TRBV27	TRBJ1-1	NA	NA	CASSFGGPRTEAFF	TGTGCCAGCAGTTTTGGCGGGCCGCGGACTGAAGCTTTCTTT
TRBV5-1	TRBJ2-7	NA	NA	CASSSTGNSCEQYF	TGCGCCAGCAGCTCTACAGGGAATTCCTGCGAGCAGTACTTC
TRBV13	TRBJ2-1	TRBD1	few	CASSLEGPGTGILNEQFF	TGTGCCAGCAGCTTAGAGGGACCCGGGACAGGGATACTGAATGAGCAGTTCTTC
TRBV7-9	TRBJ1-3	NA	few	CASSYGGSGNTIYF	TGTGCCAGCAGCTATGGAGGCTCTGGAAACACCATATATTTT
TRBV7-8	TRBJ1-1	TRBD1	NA	CASSLPRGPGTEAFF	TGTGCCAGCAGCCTACCCAGGGGGCCCGGCACTGAAGCTTTCTTT
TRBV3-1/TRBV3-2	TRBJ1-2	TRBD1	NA	CASSHRDRGRLGYGYTF	TGTGCCAGCAGCCACCGGGACAGGGGTAGGTTAGGCTATGGCTACACCTTC
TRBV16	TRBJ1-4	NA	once	CASSQNSYRVEKLFF	TGTGCCAGCAGCCAAAATAGCTACAGGGTGGAAAAACTGTTTTTT
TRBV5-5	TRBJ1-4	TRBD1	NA	CASSLGQGPEKLFF	TGTGCCAGCAGCTTGGGACAGGGACCGGAAAAACTGTTTTTT
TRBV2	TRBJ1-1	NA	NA	CASSSGEAFF	TGTGCCAGCAGTAGCGGGGAAGCTTTCTTT
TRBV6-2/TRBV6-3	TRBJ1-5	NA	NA	CASSYSGFPQHF	TGTGCCAGCAGTTACTCGGGCTTCCCCCAGCATTTT
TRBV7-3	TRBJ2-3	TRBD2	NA	CASSPLAGANTDTQYF	TGTGCCAGCAGCCCCCTAGCGGGGGCTAACACAGATACGCAGTATTTT
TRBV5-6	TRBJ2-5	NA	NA	CASSLDPGDETQYF	TGTGCCAGCAGCTTGGATCCGGGGGATGAGACCCAGTACTTC
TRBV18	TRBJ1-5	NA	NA	CASSPDRYSNQPQHF	TGTGCCAGCTCACCGGACAGATATAGCAATCAGCCCCAGCATTTT
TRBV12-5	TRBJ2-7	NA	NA	CASGSGPTYEQYF	TGTGCTAGTGGTAGTGGGCCTACCTACGAGCAGTACTTC
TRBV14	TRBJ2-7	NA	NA	CASSYSSTYEQYF	TGTGCCAGCAGCTATAGTAGCACCTACGAGCAGTACTTC
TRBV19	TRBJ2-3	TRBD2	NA	CASMRRAGGPGDTQYF	TGTGCCAGTATGAGGAGGGCGGGAGGGCCAGGAGATACGCAGTATTTT
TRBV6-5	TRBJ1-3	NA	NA	CASSYGPGNTIYF	TGTGCCAGCAGTTACGGTCCCGGAAACACCATATATTTT
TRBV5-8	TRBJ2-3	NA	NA	CASSPLLAGSQYF	TGTGCCAGCAGCCCGCTCCTCGCAGGTTCGCAGTATTTT
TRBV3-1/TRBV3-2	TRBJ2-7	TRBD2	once	CASRDGGGNYEQYF	TGTGCCAGCAGGGACGGCGGGGGGAACTACGAGCAGTACTTC
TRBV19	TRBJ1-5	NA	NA	CASNPRRQVSNQPQHF	TGTGCCTCCAACCCTCGACGACAGGTGAGCAATCAGCCCCAGCATTTT
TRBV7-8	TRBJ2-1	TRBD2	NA	CASSVGLATYNEQFF	TGTGCCAGCAGCGTCGGACTAGCCACCTACAATGAGCAGTTCTTC
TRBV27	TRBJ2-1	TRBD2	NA	CPTRYQRGGVNEQFF	TGTCCCACCAGATACCAGCGGGGGGGGGTTAATGAGCAGTTCTTC
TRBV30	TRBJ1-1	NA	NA	CAWNTGGNTEAFF	TGTGCCTGGAATACCGGCGGAAACACTGAAGCTTTCTTT
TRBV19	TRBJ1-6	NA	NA	CASSIGSRIESPLHF	TGTGCCAGTAGTATAGGAAGCAGGATAGAATCACCCCTCCACTTT
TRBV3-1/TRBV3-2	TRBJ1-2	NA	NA	CASSQVRQRYGYTF	TGTGCCAGCAGCCAAGTTCGGCAGCGCTATGGCTACACCTTC
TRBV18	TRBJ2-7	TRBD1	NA	CASSWTGRSYEQYF	TGTGCCAGCTCATGGACAGGGCGCTCCTACGAGCAGTACTTC
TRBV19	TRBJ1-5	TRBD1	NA	CASTPTGSGQPQHF	TGTGCCAGTACCCCGACAGGGTCGGGCCAGCCCCAGCATTTT
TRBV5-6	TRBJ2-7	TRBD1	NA	CASSSTGGYEQYF	TGTGCCAGCAGCTCTACAGGGGGCTACGAGCAGTACTTC
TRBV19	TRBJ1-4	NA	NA	CASKHPRGSRDEKLFF	TGTGCCAGTAAACACCCCCGGGGCAGCCGGGATGAAAAACTGTTTTTT
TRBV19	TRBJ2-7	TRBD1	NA	CASSIGGTGFYEQYF	TGTGCCAGTAGTATAGGGGGGACAGGGTTCTACGAGCAGTACTTC
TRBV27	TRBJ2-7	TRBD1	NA	CATSPAGQGASYEQYF	TGTGCCACCAGCCCCGCTGGGCAGGGGGCTTCCTACGAGCAGTACTTC
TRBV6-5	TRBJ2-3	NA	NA	CASSSGQGAQYF	TGTGCCAGCAGTTCCGGACAAGGTGCGCAGTATTTT
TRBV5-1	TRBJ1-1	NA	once	CASSLGQRNTEAFF	TGCGCCAGCAGCTTAGGCCAGAGGAACACTGAAGCTTTCTTT
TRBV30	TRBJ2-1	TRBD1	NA	CAWSVGTGGDEQFF	TGTGCCTGGAGTGTAGGGACAGGGGGCGATGAGCAGTTCTTC
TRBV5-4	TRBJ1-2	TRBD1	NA	CASSSGQGHGYTF	TGTGCCAGCAGCTCTGGACAGGGGCACGGCTACACCTTC
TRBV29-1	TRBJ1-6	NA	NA	CSVQTAAGSPLHF	TGCAGCGTTCAGACAGCGGCGGGGTCACCCCTCCACTTT
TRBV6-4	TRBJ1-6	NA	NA	CASSEGASYNSPLHF	TGTGCCAGCAGTGAGGGGGCGTCCTATAATTCACCCCTCCACTTT
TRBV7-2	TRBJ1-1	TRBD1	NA	CASSPRQGFMNTEAFF	TGTGCCAGCAGCCCACGACAGGGCTTCATGAACACTGAAGCTTTCTTT
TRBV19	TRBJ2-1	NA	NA	CASSSGWEQFF	TGTGCCAGTAGTTCCGGCTGGGAGCAGTTCTTC
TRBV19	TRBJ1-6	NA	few	CASSIENSPLHF	TGTGCCAGTAGTATAGAAAATTCACCCCTCCACTTT
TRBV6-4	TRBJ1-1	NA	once	CASTTARNTEAFF	TGTGCCAGCACGACAGCCCGGAACACTGAAGCTTTCTTT
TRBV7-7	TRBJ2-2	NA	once	CASSINSGLVNTGELFF	TGTGCCAGCAGCATAAACTCGGGACTCGTGAACACCGGGGAGCTGTTTTTT
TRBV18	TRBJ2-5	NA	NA	CAGSLSETQYF	TGTGCCGGCTCACTTAGTGAGACCCAGTACTTC